This T cell receptor (beta chain) was obtained from a study of T cells after yellow fever vaccination (dated by TCRdb to between 2019 and 2020). Regarding the research as a whole: The SMART-Seq v4 Ultra Low Input RNA kit was used to prepare libraries from fractions with low cell numbers. To track T-cell clones before and after primary and booster YFV17D yellow fever vaccination, bulk TCR alpha and beta repertoires were sequenced longitudinally. Two healthy male donors made up the cohort, one aged 18 to 30 years and the other aged 30 to 40 years. Blood was drawn at multiple timepoints before and after primary and secondary immunization, with bulk PBMC replicates and cell subsets isolated. Study-wide findings and limitations: After the booster, most clones that had expanded after primary vaccination were detected again (around 97% of CD4 and more than 80% of CD8), suggesting broad maintenance of memory. Only a couple of donors were included in the study, so the extent to which the findings can be generalized is limited. Computational filtering was needed because FACS-sorted repertoires could contain abundant contaminating clonotypes from the bulk population. A small fraction of clonotypes appeared in both the CD4 and CD8 compartments, likely as a result of convergent recombination. Compared with the primary T-cell response, the secondary T-cell response was faster but weaker, reaching its peak on day 5 rather than on day 15.

Taken from the germline V gene (reference sequence), the CDR1 and CDR2 loops are MNHNY and SVGAGI. V is shortened by 6 bases, J by 3 bases, and the region joining them spans 15 bases. The cysteine opens and the phenylalanine closes a CDR3 of 15 amino acids. Only CDR3 DNA is held: 45 bases, read in frame from base 1. Note on this clonotype: There is no known antigen for this receptor. There are no base qualities to consult, and no much larger clone falls within one base.

The data were produced on an Illumina NovaSeq 6000. TCR cDNA was synthesized by 5'RACE template switching, which introduced a universal primer site and unique molecular identifiers. Priming for cDNA synthesis came from both the TCR alpha and TCR beta constant segments. Library amplification used two PCR steps, and the second PCR step added sample barcodes and sequencing adapters. Sequencing of the libraries was done on either Illumina HiSeq 2500 (2x100 bp) or NovaSeq (2x150 bp). Per the original workflow: Demultiplexing of reads and collapsing into UMI consensus sequences were performed with MIGEC, and V(D)J alignment was carried out with MiXCR. Vaccine-responding clonotypes were identified with edgeR using replicate PBMC samples, with FDR below 0.01 and a log2 fold change above 5 up to day 15 being required. CD4 or CD8 identity was assigned to each bulk clonotype according to whether the clonotype was present at higher abundance in the sequenced CD4 repertoire or the sequenced CD8 repertoire. The public sequencing data were trimmed at Q25 with fastp and processed into clonotypes with MiXCR by TCRdb, which kept only in-frame beta chains. Merged by CDR3 protein, the rows form single entries marked with the most common genes and DNA. None of the V and J calls come from the authors' own analysis; TCRdb made them. The sample table lists 350,000 to 550,000 distinct CDR3 sequences, over 15% of them with a count of one. The ten biggest clones cover 15% to 20% of the sample.

Read against the paper, the sample's treatment or condition label means: live attenuated yellow fever vaccine strain. At every blood-draw timepoint, two biological replicates of bulk PBMCs were collected. PBMCs were isolated from peripheral blood using a standard Ficoll-Paque protocol. TriZol was used to extract RNA from bulk PBMCs, from CD4 and CD8 fractions, and from dextramer-positive and dextramer-negative fractions. Sequences were derived from PBMCs, sampled before the yellow fever booster vaccination. The chain is assembled from TRBV6-6 and TRBJ1-5; the D gene assignment is ambiguous. The clonotype originates from a man between 18 and 35 years old who received the YFV17D yellow fever vaccine. The DNA sequence reads TGTGCCAGCAGCGAGACCGGTCTGAACAATCAGCCCCAGCATTTT. Its translation is CASSETGLNNQPQHF.